This T cell receptor (beta chain) was documented in a study of beta chain features in type 1 diabetes. Deletions cut 5 bases from V and 3 bases from J, with 10 bases between. Germline values: CDR1 MNHNS, CDR2 SASEGT. This CDR3 has 14 residues. Findings and limits, study-wide: Significant though moderate, a shortening of TCRB CDR3s appeared in all four CD4+ subsets of Type 1 diabetes patients.

Reverse transcription of all isolated RNA meant that expressed TCRB transcripts were sequenced. Measured with immunoSEQ multiplex PCR; TCRdb has only the in-frame clones, and not every one. The sample has a few hundred thousand clones, around 9.6% seen once. With respect to this clone: Its antigen remains unidentified.

The specimen sequenced was central memory CD4+ T cells from blood. The rearrangement links TRBV6-1 to TRBJ2-2, with D tentatively TRBD2 (5 bases). The sequence was collected from a man younger than 40 with type 1 diabetes. The chain's CDR3 is CASSLDFYTGELFF. The CDR3 region has the DNA TGTGCCAGCAGTCTGGACTTTTACACCGGGGAGCTGTTTTTT.